This TCR beta chain came from a study of shared clonotypes between healthy human individuals. Generated by immunoSEQ multiplex PCR, the TCRdb table keeps only in-frame clones and is missing some. The repertoire holds some 2,500,000 clones, roughly 93% seen once, with about 0.34% in the top ten. CDR1 MNHEY and CDR2 SVGAGI come from the germline V gene. J lost 7 bases, V lost 2 bases, and 6 bases had no gene match. The CDR3 spans 15 residues. General study points: The small donor group covered limited genetic and exposure diversity.

With regard to this clone: The antigen remains unidentified.

The sample taken for sequencing was naive CD4+ T cells from PBMCs. Described subset: CD45RA+ positively selected. V gene TRBV6-5 combines with J gene TRBJ2-7; 12 nucleotides agree with TRBD1. This clonotype was obtained from a young man in good health. Some clones in this sample may be carry-over from other donors' samples. The CDR3 region is CASSYQGQGAGEQYF. The DNA for the CDR3 is TGTGCCAGCAGTTACCAGGGACAGGGGGCAGGGGAGCAGTACTTC.